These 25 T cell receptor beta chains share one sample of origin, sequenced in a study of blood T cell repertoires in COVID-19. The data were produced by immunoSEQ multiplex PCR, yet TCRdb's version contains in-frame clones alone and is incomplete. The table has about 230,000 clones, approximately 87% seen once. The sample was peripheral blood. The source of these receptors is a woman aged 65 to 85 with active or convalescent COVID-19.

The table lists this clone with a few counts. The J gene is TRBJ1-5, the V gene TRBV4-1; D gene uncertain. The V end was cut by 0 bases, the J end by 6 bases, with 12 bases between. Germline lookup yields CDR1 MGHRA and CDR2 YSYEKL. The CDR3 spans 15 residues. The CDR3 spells CASSQDALNGQPQHF. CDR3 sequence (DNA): TGCGCCAGCAGCCAAGATGCACTTAACGGTCAGCCCCAGCATTTT.

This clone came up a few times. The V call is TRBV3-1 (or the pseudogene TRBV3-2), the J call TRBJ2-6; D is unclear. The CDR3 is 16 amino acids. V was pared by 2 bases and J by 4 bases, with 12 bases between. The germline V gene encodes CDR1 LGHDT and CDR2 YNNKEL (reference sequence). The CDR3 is CASSQQALAGANVLTF. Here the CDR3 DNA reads TGTGCCAGCAGCCAACAGGCACTCGCCGGGGCCAACGTCCTGACTTTC.

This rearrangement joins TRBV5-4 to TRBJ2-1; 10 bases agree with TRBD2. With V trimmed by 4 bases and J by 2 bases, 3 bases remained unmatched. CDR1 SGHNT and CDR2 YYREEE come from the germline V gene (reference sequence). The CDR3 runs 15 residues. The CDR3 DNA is TGTGCCAGCAGCCCTAGCGGGGGTGCCTACAATGAGCAGTTCTTC. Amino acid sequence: CASSPSGGAYNEQFF.

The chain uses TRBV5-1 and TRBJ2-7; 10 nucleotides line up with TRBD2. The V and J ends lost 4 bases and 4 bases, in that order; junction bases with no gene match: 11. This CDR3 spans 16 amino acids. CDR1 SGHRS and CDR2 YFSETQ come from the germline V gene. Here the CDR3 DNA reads TGCGCCAGCAGCCTGGAGCCTAGCGGGGGAATATACGAGCAGTACTTC. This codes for CASSLEPSGGIYEQYF.

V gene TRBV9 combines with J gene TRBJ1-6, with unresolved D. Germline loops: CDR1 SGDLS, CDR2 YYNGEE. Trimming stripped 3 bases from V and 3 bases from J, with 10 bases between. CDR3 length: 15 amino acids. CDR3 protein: CASSARVDYNSPLHF. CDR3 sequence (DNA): TGTGCCAGCAGCGCCCGGGTAGACTATAATTCACCCCTCCACTTT.

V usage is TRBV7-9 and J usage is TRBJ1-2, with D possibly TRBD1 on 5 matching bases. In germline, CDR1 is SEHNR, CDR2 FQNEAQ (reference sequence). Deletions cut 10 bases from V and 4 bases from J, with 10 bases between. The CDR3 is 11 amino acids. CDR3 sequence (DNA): TGTGCCATGCAGGGTACCTATGGCTACACCTTC. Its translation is CAMQGTYGYTF.

Here the CDR3 reads CASSPPFSGAYEQYF. The CDR3 region has the DNA TGTGCCAGCTCACCACCGTTTTCAGGGGCCTACGAGCAGTACTTC. The J gene is TRBJ2-7, the V gene TRBV18; TRBD1 is a possible D gene (6 bases). The CDR3 is 15 residues long. V gave up 0 bases and J gave up 2 bases, with 11 bases separating them. Per the germline V gene, CDR1 is KGHSH and CDR2 is LQKENI.

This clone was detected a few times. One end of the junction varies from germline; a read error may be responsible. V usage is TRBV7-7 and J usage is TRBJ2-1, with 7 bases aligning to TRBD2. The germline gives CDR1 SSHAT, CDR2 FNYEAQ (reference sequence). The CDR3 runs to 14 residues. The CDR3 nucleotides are TGTGCTAGCAGCTTGATGGCGGGAGCGGGTGAGCAGTTCTTC. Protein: CASSLMAGAGEQFF.

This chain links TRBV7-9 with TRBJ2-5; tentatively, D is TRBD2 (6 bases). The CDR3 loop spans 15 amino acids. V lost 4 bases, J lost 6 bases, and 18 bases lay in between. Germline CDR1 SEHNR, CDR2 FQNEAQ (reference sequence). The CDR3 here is CASSSELEGGKTQYF. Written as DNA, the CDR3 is TGTGCCAGCAGCTCGGAATTGGAGGGAGGAAAGACCCAGTACTTC.

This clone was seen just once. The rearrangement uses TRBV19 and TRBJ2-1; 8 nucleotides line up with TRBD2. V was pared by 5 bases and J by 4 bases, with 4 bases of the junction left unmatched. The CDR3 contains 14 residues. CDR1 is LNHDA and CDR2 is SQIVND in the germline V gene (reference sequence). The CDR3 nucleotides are TGTGCCAGTAGTTCGGGGGGGCTGTACAATGAGCAGTTCTTC. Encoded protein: CASSSGGLYNEQFF.

The CDR3: CASSIPTAGNGRGELFF. The CDR3 DNA reads TGTGCCAGTAGTATCCCCACCGCGGGGAACGGACGGGGGGAGCTGTTTTTT. This chain joins TRBV19 and TRBJ2-2; weak D call: TRBD2 (6 bases). V was shortened by 3 bases and J by 8 bases, with 22 bases between the two germline ends. Germline CDR1 LNHDA, CDR2 SQIVND (reference sequence). The CDR3 contains 17 residues.

The CDR3: CASSKCGQGELVAKNIQYF. The CDR3 DNA reads as TGTGCCAGCAGCAAATGTGGACAGGGGGAGTTAGTGGCCAAAAACATTCAGTACTTC. The gene calls are TRBV21-1 and TRBJ2-4; the table assigns TRBD1, which was not confirmed against the DNA. TRBV21-1 is assigned pseudogene status. This CDR3 is built from 19 residues.

The CDR3 DNA reads TGTGCCAGCTCCTCTTCGTTGAACACTGAAGCTTTCTTT. This codes for CASSSSLNTEAFF. J is TRBJ1-1 and V is TRBV18, with D uncertain. The V end was cut by 6 bases, the J end by 0 bases, with 8 bases between. CDR1 and CDR2 from the germline V gene are KGHSH and LQKENI. The CDR3 covers 13 residues.

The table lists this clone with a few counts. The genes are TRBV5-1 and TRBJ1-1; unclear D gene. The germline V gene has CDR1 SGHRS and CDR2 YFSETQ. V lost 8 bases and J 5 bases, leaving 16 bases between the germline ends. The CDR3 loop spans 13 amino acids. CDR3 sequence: CASSRDPGTEAFF. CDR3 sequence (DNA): TGCGCCAGTTCTCGAGACCCGGGAACTGAAGCTTTCTTT.

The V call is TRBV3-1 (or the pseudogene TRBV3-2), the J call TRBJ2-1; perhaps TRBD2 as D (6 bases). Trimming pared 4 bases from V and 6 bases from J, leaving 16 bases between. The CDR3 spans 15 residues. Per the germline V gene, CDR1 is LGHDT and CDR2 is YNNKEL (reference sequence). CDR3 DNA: TGTGCCAGCAGCCCCCCCCTAGCGAGGGGCAATGAGCAGTTCTTC. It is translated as CASSPPLARGNEQFF.

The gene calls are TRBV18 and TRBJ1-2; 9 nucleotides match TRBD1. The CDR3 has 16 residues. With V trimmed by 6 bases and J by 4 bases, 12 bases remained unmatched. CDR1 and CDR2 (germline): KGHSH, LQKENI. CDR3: CASSPQGQGGSYGYTF. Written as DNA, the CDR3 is TGTGCCAGCTCGCCCCAGGGACAGGGCGGCAGCTATGGCTACACCTTC.

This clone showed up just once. The CDR3 nucleotides read TGTGCCAGCAGCCTCACGGGGGGGGTATCAGAGACCCAGTACTTC. It yields the protein CASSLTGGVSETQYF. The chain joins TRBV3-1 (or the pseudogene TRBV3-2) to TRBJ2-5; TRBD2 aligns across 8 bases. Germline loops: CDR1 LGHDT, CDR2 YNNKEL (reference sequence). V was pared by 4 bases and J by 4 bases, with 8 bases of the junction left unmatched. This CDR3 comprises 15 residues.

In DNA form, the CDR3 reads TGTGCCAGCTCACTGATGACTAGCAGAGACACCGGGGAGCTGTTTTTT. It translates to CASSLMTSRDTGELFF. This sequence joins TRBV18 and TRBJ2-2, with TRBD2 matching over 7 bases. Germline V gene sequence: CDR1 KGHSH, CDR2 LQKENI. The CDR3 sequence is 16 residues long. Trimming cost V 4 bases and J 3 bases; bases outside gene matches: 8.

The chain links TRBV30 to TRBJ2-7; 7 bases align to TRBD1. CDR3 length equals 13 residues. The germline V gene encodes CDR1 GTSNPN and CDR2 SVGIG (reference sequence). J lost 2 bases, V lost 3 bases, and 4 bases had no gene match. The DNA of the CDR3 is TGTGCCTGGAGCCGACAGGGTCCCTACGAGCAGTACTTC. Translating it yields CAWSRQGPYEQYF. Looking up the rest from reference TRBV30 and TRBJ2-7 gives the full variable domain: SQTIHQWPATLVQPVGSPLSLECTVEGTSNPNLYWYRQAAGRGLQLLFYSVGIGQISSEVPQNLSASRPQDRQFILSSKKLLLSDSGFYLCAWSRQGPYEQYFGPGTRLTVT.

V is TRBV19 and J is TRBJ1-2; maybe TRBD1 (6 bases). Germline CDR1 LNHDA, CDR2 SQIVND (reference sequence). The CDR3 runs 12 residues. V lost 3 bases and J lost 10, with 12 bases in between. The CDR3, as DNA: TGTGCCAGTAGTATTTCCACAGGGAACTACACCTTC. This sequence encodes CASSISTGNYTF.

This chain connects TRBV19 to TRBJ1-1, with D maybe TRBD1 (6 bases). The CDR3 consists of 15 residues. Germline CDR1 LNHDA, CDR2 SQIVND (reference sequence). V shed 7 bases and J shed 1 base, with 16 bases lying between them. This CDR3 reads CASTHTGLGNTEAFF. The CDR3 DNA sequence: TGTGCCAGTACACACACAGGGCTGGGGAACACTGAAGCTTTCTTT.

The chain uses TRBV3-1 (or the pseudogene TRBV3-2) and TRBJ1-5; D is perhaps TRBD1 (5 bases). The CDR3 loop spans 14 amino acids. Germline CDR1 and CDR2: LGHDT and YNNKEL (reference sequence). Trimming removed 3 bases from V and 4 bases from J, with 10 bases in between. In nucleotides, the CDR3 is TGTGCCAGCAGCCAGTCAGGGTTAAATCAGCCCCAGCATTTT. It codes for CASSQSGLNQPQHF.

The CDR3 is CASSIDFSRETQYF. The CDR3 DNA is TGTGCCAGTAGTATAGATTTTTCCAGGGAGACCCAGTACTTC. The gene calls are TRBV19 and TRBJ2-5; D uncertain. V was clipped by 0 bases and J by 5 bases, with 10 bases between them. Germline V gene data show CDR1 as LNHDA and CDR2 as SQIVND (reference sequence). The CDR3 extends over 14 amino acids.

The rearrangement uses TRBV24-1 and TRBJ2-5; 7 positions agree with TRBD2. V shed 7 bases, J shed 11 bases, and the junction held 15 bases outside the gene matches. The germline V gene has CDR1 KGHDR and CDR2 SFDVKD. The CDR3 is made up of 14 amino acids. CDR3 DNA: TGTGCCACCAGCGGCCGGGAGGCCGACCGGGCTCAGTACTTC. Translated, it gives CATSGREADRAQYF.

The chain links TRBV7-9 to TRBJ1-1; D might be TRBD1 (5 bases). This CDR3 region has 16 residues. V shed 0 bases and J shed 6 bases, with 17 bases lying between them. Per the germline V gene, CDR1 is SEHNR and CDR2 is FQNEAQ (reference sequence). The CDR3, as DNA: TGTGCCAGCAGCTTAGCGTTTTTTGGAATAGGGGCTGAAGCTTTCTTT. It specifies CASSLAFFGIGAEAFF.